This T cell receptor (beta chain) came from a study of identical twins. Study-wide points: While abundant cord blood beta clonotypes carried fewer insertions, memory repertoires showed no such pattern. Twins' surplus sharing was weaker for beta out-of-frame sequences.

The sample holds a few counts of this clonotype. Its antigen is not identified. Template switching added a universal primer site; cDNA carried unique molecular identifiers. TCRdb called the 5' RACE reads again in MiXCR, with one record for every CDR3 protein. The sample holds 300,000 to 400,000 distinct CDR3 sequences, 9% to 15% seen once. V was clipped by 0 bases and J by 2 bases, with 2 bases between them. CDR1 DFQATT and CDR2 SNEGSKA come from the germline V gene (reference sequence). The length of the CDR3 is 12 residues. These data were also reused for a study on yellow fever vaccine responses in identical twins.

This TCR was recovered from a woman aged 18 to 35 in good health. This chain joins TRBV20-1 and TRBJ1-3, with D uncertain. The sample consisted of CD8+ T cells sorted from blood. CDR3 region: CSARDTGNTIYF. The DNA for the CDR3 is TGCAGTGCTAGAGATACTGGAAACACCATATATTTT.